The entry below describes one TCR beta chain. The antigen is not known. This specimen comes from a study of cytomegalovirus exposure and HLA in healthy donors. The PCR employed 60 Vbeta primers together with 13 Jbeta primers. TCRdb keeps only in-frame clones here, not all; method: immunoSEQ multiplex PCR. The sample comprises around 95,000 clones, under 85% of which are singletons, and approximately 4% rests with the top ten. V lost 5 bases and J lost 5, with 13 bases in between. The CDR3 is made up of 13 amino acids. Germline CDR1 reads SGHNT; CDR2 reads YYREEE (reference sequence). Study-wide points: V- and J-gene trimming in TCR beta was tied to a missense DCLRE1C variant by an analysis performed later. Later, TCR association rates were found to vary by HLA locus, highest for DRB1 and lowest for HLA-C.

Specimen: PBMCs. The TCR was taken from a woman in her thirties or forties in good health and CMV-seropositive. The J gene is TRBJ2-5, the V gene TRBV5-4, with a tentative D call TRBD1 (6 bases). Written as DNA, the CDR3 is TGTGCCAGCAGGCTGAACAGGGAGGAGACCCAGTACTTC. It is translated as CASRLNREETQYF. Drawing the rest from reference TRBV5-4 and TRBJ2-5, the complete variable domain is ETGVTQSPTHLIKTRGQQVTLRCSSQSGHNTVSWYQQALGQGPQFIFQYYREEENGRGNFPPRFSGLQFPNYSSELNVNALELDDSALYLCASRLNREETQYFGPGTRLLVL.